This T cell receptor (beta chain) was sequenced for a study of blood T cell repertoires in COVID-19. Study details: Samples of COVID-19 (acute and convalescent) were obtained from the United States, Italy and Spain. The cDNA or gDNA used as material had been derived from T cells, B-cell-depleted T cells, or PBMCs.

Under the authors' procedure: Nucleated cell counts were estimated from reference gene primer amplification. Here immunoSEQ multiplex PCR was the method, and the copy in TCRdb shows in-frame clones only, minus some. For V, J and clone size, that table is used; D and trimming come from the DNA. The table includes some 100,000 clones, around 80% detected once. The germline gives CDR1 MDHEN, CDR2 SYDVKM. The V segment lost 8 bases and the J segment 7 bases; nucleotides outside the gene matches: 13. This CDR3 spans 15 amino acids. The TCR sequence derives from a human donor in a cohort sampled during active or convalescent COVID-19. The specimen sequenced was peripheral blood. The V gene is TRBV28, the J gene TRBJ1-4, with 7 bases lining up with TRBD1. CDR3 loop: CASSVEGARGEKLFF. The CDR3 coding sequence is TGTGCCAGCTCGGTGGAGGGGGCGCGGGGTGAAAAACTGTTTTTT.